This T cell receptor beta chain was recovered during a study of T cell repertoires in cytomegalovirus infection. Study at large: Signatures in public TCR beta sequences pointed to both CMV infection and matching HLA type. Broader study findings: In two of eight donors, the top clonotype was HLA-C-restricted CMV-specific.

V was shortened by 5 bases and J by 0 bases, with 14 bases between the two germline ends. The CDR3 consists of 16 residues. Germline loops: CDR1 SGHDN, CDR2 FVKESK. TCRdb redid the calling of the reads with MiXCR, one entry per CDR3 protein. The table has 650,000 to 850,000 distinct CDR3 sequences, 25% to 35% seen once. Details on this clonotype: Its antigen remains unidentified.

This clonotype was sampled from a human donor in good health (CMV status not recorded). Some clones in this sample may be carry-over from other donors' samples. Sequencing was performed on cultured CD8+ T cells from PBMCs, taken from culture after CMV antigen stimulation. The chain links TRBV14 to TRBJ2-1; D uncertain. This chain's CDR3 is CASSTLLAYSYNEQFF. The CDR3 DNA reads TGTGCCAGCAGCACCCTGCTGGCGTACTCCTACAATGAGCAGTTCTTC.